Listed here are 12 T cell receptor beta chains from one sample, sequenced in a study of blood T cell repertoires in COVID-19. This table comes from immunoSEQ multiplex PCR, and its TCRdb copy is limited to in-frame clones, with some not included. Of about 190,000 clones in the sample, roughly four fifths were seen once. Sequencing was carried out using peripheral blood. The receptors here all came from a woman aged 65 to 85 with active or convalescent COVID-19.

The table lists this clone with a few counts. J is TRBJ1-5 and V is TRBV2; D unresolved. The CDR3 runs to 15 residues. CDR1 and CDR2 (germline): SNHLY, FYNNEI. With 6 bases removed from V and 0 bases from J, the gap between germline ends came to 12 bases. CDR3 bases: TGTGCCAGCAGCTCCGGACTTATTAGCAATCAGCCCCAGCATTTT. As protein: CASSSGLISNQPQHF.

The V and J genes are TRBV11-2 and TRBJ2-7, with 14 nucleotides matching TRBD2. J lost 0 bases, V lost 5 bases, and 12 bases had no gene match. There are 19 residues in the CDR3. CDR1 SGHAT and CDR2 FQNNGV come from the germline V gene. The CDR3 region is CASSRWTSGRSRLSYEQYF. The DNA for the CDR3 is TGTGCCAGCAGCAGGTGGACTAGCGGGAGGTCCCGGCTCTCCTACGAGCAGTACTTC.

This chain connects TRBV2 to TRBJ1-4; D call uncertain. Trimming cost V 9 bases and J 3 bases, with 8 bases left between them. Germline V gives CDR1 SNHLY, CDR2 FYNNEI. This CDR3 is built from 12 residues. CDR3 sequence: CASNRANEKLFF. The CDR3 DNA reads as TGTGCCAGTAACCGGGCTAATGAAAAACTGTTTTTT.

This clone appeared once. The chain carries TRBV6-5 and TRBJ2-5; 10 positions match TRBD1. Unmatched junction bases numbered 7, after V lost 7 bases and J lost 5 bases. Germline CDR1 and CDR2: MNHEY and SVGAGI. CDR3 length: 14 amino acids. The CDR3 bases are TGTGCCAGCACCAGACAGGGGGCGCGGGAGACCCAGTACTTC. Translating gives CASTRQGARETQYF.

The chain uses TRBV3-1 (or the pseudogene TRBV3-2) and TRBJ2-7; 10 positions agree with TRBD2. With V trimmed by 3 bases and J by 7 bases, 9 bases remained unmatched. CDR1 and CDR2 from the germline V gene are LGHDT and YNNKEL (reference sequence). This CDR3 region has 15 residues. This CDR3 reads CASSQGASGSLEQYF. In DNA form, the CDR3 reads TGTGCCAGCAGCCAGGGGGCTAGCGGGAGTCTTGAGCAGTACTTC.

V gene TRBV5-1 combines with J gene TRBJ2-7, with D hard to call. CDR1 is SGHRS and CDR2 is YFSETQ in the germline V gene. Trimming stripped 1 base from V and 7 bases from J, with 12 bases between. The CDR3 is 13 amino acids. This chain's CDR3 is CASSLNPGREQYF. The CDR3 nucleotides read TGCGCCAGCAGCTTGAACCCAGGAAGGGAGCAGTACTTC.

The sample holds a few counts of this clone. The CDR3 DNA reads as TGTGCCAGCAGTAGTAACAGGGGCAACTATGGCTACACCTTC. Protein sequence: CASSSNRGNYGYTF. The chain joins TRBV2 to TRBJ1-2; 7 bases are shared with TRBD1. V shed 5 bases and J 2 bases; nucleotides not matched to a gene: 5. The CDR3 is 14 residues long. Germline V gives CDR1 SNHLY, CDR2 FYNNEI.

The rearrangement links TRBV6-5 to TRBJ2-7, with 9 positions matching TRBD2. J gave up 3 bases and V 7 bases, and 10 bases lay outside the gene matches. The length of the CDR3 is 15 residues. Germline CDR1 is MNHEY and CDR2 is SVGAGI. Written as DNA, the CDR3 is TGTGCCAGCATCTTGAGCGGGAGGCTTATCTACGAGCAGTACTTC. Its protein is CASILSGRLIYEQYF.

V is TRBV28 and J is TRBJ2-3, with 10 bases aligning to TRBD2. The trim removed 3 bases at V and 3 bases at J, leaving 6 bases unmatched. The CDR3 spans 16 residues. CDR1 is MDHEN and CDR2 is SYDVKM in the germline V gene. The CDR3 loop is CASSFSSGSTTDTQYF. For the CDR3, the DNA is TGTGCCAGCAGTTTCTCTAGCGGGAGTACAACAGATACGCAGTATTTT.

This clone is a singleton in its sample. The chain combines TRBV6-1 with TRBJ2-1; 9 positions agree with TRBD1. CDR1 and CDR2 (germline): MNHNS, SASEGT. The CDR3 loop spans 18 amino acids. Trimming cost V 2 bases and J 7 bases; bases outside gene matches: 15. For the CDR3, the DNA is TGTGCCAGCAGTGAATCGTGGAAGCGACAGGGGGGGTCGAATGAGCAGTTCTTC. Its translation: CASSESWKRQGGSNEQFF.

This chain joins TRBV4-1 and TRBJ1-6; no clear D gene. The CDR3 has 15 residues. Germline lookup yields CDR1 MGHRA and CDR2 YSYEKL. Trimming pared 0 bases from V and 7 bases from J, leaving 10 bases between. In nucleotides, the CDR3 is TGCGCCAGCAGCCAAGAACGGGGAGGCAATTCACCCCTCCACTTT. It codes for CASSQERGGNSPLHF.

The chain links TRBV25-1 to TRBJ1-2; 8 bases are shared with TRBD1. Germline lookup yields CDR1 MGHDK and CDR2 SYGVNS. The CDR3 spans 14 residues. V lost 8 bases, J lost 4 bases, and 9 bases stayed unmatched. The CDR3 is CASGPGGAGYGYTF. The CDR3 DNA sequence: TGTGCCAGCGGACCAGGGGGCGCGGGCTATGGCTACACCTTC.